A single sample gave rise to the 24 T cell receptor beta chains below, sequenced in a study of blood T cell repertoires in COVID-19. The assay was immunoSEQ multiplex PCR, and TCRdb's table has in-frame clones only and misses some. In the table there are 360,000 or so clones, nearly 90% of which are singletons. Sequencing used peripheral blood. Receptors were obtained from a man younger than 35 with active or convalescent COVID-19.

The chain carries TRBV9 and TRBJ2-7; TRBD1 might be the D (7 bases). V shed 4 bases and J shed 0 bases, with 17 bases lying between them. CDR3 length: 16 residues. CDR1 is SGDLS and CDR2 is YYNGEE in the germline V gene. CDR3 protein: CASSPRAGGGSYEQYF. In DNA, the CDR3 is TGTGCCAGCAGCCCCCGGGCAGGGGGAGGCTCCTACGAGCAGTACTTC.

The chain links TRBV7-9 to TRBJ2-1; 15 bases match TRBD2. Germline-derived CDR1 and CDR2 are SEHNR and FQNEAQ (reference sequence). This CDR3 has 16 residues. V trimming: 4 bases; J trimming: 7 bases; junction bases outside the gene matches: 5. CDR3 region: CASSYPGLAGGNEQFF. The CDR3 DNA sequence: TGTGCCAGCAGCTACCCGGGACTAGCGGGGGGAAATGAGCAGTTCTTC.

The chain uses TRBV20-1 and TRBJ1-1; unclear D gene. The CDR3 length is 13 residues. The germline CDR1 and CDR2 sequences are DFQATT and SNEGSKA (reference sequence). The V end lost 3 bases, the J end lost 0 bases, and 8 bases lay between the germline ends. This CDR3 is CSASKDLNTEAFF. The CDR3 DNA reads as TGCAGTGCTAGTAAAGACTTGAACACTGAAGCTTTCTTT.

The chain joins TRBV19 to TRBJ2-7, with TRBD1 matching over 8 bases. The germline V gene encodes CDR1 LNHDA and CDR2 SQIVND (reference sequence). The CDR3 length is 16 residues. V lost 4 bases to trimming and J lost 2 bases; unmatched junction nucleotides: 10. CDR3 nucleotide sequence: TGTGCCAGTAGTACCCCCCCGGACAGGGCAGCCTACGAGCAGTACTTC. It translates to CASSTPPDRAAYEQYF.

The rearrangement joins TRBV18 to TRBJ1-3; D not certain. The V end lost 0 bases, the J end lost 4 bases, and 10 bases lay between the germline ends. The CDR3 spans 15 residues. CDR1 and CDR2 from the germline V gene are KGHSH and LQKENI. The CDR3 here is CASSPPYRRGNTIYF. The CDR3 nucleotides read TGTGCCAGCTCACCACCGTACAGACGGGGAAACACCATATATTTT.

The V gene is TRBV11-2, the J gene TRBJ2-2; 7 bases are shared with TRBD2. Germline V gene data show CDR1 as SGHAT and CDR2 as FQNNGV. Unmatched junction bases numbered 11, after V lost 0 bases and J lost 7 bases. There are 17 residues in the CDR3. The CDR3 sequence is CASSLETRDYQIGELFF. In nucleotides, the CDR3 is TGTGCCAGCAGCTTAGAGACCCGGGACTATCAGATCGGGGAGCTGTTTTTT.

The chain's CDR3 is CASSASGRADNEQFF. DNA of the CDR3: TGTGCCAGCAGCGCGAGCGGGAGGGCCGACAATGAGCAGTTCTTC. The chain joins TRBV9 to TRBJ2-1, with 10 bases matching TRBD2. This CDR3 is 15 amino acids long. The V gene's germline CDR1 is SGDLS and CDR2 YYNGEE. After removal of 3 bases from V and 5 bases from J, the junction contained 5 bases not matched to a gene.

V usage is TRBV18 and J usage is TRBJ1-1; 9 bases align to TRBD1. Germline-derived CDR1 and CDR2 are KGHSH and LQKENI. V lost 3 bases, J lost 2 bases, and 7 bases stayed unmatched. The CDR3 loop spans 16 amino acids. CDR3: CASSPLDRGTNTEAFF. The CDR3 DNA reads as TGTGCCAGCTCACCCCTGGACAGGGGAACCAACACTGAAGCTTTCTTT.

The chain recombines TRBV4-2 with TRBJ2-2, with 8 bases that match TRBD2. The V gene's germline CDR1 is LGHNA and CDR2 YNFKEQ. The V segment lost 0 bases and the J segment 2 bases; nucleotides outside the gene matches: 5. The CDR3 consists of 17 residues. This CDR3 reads CASSQDVVAGNTGELFF. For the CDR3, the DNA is TGTGCCAGCAGCCAAGATGTGGTAGCGGGAAACACCGGGGAGCTGTTTTTT.

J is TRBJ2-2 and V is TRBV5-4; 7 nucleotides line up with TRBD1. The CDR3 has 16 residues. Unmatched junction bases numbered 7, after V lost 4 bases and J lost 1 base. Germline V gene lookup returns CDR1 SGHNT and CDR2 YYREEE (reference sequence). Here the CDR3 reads CASSPGTARNTGELFF. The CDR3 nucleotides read TGTGCCAGCAGCCCCGGGACAGCGAGGAACACCGGGGAGCTGTTTTTT.

CDR3 residues: CASSLRGELFF. For the CDR3, the DNA is TGTGCCAGCAGCTTGCGCGGGGAGCTGTTTTTT. V usage is TRBV5-6 and J usage is TRBJ2-2; D gene ambiguous. Germline CDR1 is SGHDT and CDR2 is YYEEEE. The CDR3 has 11 residues. V lost 1 base and J lost 7, with 2 bases in between.

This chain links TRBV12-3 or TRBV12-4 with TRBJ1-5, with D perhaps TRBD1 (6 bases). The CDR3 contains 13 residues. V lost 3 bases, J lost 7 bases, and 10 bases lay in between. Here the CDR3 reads CASSFRGWQPQHF. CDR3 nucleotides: TGTGCCAGCAGTTTCAGGGGATGGCAGCCCCAGCATTTT.

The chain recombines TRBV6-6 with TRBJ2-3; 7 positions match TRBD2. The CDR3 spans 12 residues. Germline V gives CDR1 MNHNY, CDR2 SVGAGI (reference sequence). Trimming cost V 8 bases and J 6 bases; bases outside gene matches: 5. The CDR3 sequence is CASGLGGDTQYF. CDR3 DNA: TGTGCCAGCGGGTTGGGAGGGGATACGCAGTATTTT.

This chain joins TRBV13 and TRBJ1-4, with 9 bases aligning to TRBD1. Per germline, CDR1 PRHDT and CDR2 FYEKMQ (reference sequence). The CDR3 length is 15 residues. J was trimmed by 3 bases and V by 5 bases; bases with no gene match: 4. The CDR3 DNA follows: TGTGCCAGCAGCGAACGGGACAGGGCTAATGAAAAACTGTTTTTT. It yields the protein CASSERDRANEKLFF.

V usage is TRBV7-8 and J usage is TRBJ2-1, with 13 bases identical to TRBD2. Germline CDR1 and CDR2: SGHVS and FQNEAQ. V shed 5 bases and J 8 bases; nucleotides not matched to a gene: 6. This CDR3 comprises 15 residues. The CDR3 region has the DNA TGTGCCAGCAGCACCTGGACTAGCGGGAGTTATGAGCAGTTCTTC. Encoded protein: CASSTWTSGSYEQFF.

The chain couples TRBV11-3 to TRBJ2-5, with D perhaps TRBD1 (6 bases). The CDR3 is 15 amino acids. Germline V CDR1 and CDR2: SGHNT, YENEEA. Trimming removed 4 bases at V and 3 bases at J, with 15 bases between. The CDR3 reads CASSSEGGSEETQYF. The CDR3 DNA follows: TGTGCCAGCAGCTCAGAAGGGGGATCGGAAGAGACCCAGTACTTC. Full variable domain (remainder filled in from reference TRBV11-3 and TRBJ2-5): EAGVVQSPRYKIIEKKQPVAFWCNPISGHNTLYWYLQNLGQGPELLIRYENEEAVDDSQLPKDRFSAERLKGVDSTLKIQPAELGDSAVYLCASSSEGGSEETQYFGPGTRLLVL.

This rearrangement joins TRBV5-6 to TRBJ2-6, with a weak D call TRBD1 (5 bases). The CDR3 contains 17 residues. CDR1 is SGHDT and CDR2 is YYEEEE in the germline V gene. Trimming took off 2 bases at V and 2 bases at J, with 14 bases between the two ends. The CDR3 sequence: CASSLIQGIPGANVLTF. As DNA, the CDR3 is TGTGCCAGCAGCTTAATCCAGGGAATTCCTGGGGCCAACGTCCTGACTTTC.

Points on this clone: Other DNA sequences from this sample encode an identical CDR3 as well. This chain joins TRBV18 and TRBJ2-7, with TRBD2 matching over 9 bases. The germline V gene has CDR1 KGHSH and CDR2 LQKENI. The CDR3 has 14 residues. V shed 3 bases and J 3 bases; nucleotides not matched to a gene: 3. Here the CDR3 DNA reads TGTGCCAGCTCACCGGGACTAGCAGACTACGAGCAGTACTTC. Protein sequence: CASSPGLADYEQYF.

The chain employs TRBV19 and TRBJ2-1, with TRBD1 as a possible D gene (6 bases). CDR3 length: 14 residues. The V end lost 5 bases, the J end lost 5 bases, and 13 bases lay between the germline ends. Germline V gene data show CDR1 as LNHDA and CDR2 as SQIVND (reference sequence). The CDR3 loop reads CASSLGTHHNEQFF. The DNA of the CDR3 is TGTGCCAGTAGTCTCGGGACACACCACAATGAGCAGTTCTTC.

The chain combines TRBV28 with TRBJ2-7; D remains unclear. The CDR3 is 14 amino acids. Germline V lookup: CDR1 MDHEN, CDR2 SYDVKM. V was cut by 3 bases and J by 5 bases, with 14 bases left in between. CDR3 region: CASSFPTSEHEQYF. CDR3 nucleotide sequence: TGTGCCAGCAGTTTCCCCACCAGCGAACACGAGCAGTACTTC.

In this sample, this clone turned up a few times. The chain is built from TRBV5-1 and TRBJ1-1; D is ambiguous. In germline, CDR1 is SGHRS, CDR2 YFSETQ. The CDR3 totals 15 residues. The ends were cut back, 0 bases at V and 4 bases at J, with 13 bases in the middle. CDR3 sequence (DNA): TGCGCCAGCAGCTTGGCGGCAATTAGCGTCACTGAAGCTTTCTTT. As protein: CASSLAAISVTEAFF.

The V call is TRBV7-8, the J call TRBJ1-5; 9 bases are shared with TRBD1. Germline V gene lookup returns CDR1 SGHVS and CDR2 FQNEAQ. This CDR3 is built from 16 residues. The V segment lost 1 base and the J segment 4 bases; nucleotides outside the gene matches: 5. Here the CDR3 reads CASSLGTGVRNQPQHF. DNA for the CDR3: TGTGCCAGCAGCTTAGGGACAGGGGTTCGAAATCAGCCCCAGCATTTT.

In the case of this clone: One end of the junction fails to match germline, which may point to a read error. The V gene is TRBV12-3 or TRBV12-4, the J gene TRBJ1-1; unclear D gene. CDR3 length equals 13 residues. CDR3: CASRLGQNTEAFF. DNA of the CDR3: TGTGCCAGCCGTTTGGGCCAGAACACTGAAGCTTTCTTT.

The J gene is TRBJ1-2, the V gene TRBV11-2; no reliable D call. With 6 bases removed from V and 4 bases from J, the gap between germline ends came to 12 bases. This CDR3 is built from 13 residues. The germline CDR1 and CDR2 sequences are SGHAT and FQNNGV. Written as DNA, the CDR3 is TGTGCCAGCAGAGGGTTGAGGGTCTATGGCTACACCTTC. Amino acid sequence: CASRGLRVYGYTF.